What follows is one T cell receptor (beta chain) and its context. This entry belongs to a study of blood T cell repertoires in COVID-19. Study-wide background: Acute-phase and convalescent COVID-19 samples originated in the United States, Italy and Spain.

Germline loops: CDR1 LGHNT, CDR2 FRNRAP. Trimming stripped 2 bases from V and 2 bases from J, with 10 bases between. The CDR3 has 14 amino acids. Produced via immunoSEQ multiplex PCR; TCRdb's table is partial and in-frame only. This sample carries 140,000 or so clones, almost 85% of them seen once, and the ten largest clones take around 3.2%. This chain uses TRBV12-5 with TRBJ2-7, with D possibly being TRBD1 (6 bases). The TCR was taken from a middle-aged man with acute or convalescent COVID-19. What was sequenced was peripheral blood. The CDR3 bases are TGTGCTAGTGGTTTGATCAACAGGGCCTACGAGCAGTACTTC. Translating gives CASGLINRAYEQYF. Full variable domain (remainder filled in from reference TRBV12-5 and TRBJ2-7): DARVTQTPRHKVTEMGQEVTMRCQPILGHNTVFWYRQTMMQGLELLAYFRNRAPLDDSGMPKDRFSAEMPDATLATLKIQPSEPRDSAVYFCASGLINRAYEQYFGPGTRLTVT.